Listed below are T cell receptor beta chains from one sample, sequenced in a study of cytomegalovirus exposure and HLA in healthy donors. TCRdb's table, derived via immunoSEQ multiplex PCR, lists solely in-frame clones and lacks some. The sample has 200,000 or so clones, roughly 84% seen once. Input material: PBMCs. The receptor set was obtained from a man aged 18-30 years in good health and CMV-seropositive. Both conserved end residues are part of each CDR3. A D gene is named only where the DNA matches it firmly. Part of the rows lack a size; the others show once, few, many or a class for expanded clones.

abundance	d_gene	j_gene	v_gene	CDR3nt	CDR3aa
-	-	TRBJ2-2	TRBV15	TGTGCCACCAGCAGTGACGCGGGAACCGGGGAGCTGTTTTTT	CATSSDAGTGELFF
-	TRBD2	TRBJ2-7	TRBV18	TGTGCCAGCTCACCACTAGGGACTAGCGGGAGTGGTGAGCAGTACTTC	CASSPLGTSGSGEQYF
-	-	TRBJ2-4	TRBV28	TGTGCCAGCAGCCCCGTGGGCACGGCCAAAAACATTCAGTACTTC	CASSPVGTAKNIQYF
few	TRBD2	TRBJ2-7	TRBV9	TGTGCCAGCAGCACCTACACGGGAGGCGAGCAGTACTTC	CASSTYTGGEQYF
-	-	TRBJ2-7	TRBV11-1	TGTGCCAGCAGCCATCCACGGTACGAGCAGTACTTC	CASSHPRYEQYF
-	-	TRBJ1-2	TRBV27	TGTGCCAGCAGTTCTTGGGGGGGAGGCTACACCTTC	CASSSWGGGYTF
-	-	TRBJ2-2	TRBV9	TGTGCCAGCAGCGCAGGGCCGGCCGGGGAGCTGTTTTTT	CASSAGPAGELFF
-	-	TRBJ1-5	TRBV19	TGTGCCAGTACCTCGGGGGGGCAGCCCCAGCATTTT	CASTSGGQPQHF
-	TRBD1	TRBJ2-7	TRBV4-1	TGCGCCAGCAGCCTAGGGACAGGGATCGACTACGAGCAGTACTTC	CASSLGTGIDYEQYF
-	-	TRBJ1-2	TRBV9	TGTGCCAGCAGCCAAGGGGACACCAACTATGGCTACACCTTC	CASSQGDTNYGYTF
-	-	TRBJ2-1	TRBV7-3	TGTGCCAGCAGCTTAGGGTGGAGCTTGAATGAGCAGTTCTTC	CASSLGWSLNEQFF
few	-	TRBJ2-7	TRBV9	TGTGCCAGCAGCGTAGGGGGGCCCTACGAGCAGTACTTC	CASSVGGPYEQYF
-	-	TRBJ2-7	TRBV27	TGTGCCAGCAGTTTATCGGGGCCATACTACGAGCAGTACTTC	CASSLSGPYYEQYF
-	TRBD1	TRBJ1-2	TRBV28	TGTGCCAGCAGTCTATGGGAGACAGGGACTGGCGGCTACACCTTC	CASSLWETGTGGYTF
-	TRBD2	TRBJ2-5	TRBV25-1	TGTGCCAGCAGTGAAGCGGGAGTCCGGGAGACCCAGTACTTC	CASSEAGVRETQYF
-	TRBD2	TRBJ2-3	TRBV6-6	TGTGCCAGCAGTAGAAAGACTAGCGGGTTGGATACGCAGTATTTT	CASSRKTSGLDTQYF
-	TRBD1	TRBJ2-1	TRBV9	TGTGCCAGCAGCCCAGGGACAGGGCCGTACAATGAGCAGTTCTTC	CASSPGTGPYNEQFF
-	-	TRBJ2-1	TRBV18	TGTGCCAGCTCACGGCTAGAGAGGGTTGAGCAGTTCTTC	CASSRLERVEQFF
-	TRBD2	TRBJ2-7	TRBV7-9	TGTGCCAGCAGCTCACCGGGACTAGTTGCCTCCTACGAGCAGTACTTC	CASSSPGLVASYEQYF
-	-	TRBJ1-1	TRBV4-3	TGCGCCAGCAGCCTAACTACCTCTGAAGCTTTCTTT	CASSLTTSEAFF
-	TRBD2	TRBJ2-3	TRBV5-3	TGTGCCAGAAGTACCGCCAGGGCGGGAGGCACAGATACGCAGTATTTT	CARSTARAGGTDTQYF
-	TRBD2	TRBJ2-1	TRBV30	TGTGCCTGGAGTGTAGTATTAGCGGGAGTACGAGAGCAGTTCTTC	CAWSVVLAGVREQFF
few	-	TRBJ2-2	TRBV11-3	TGTGCCAGCAGCGGGGCGGTTTCCGGGGAGCTGTTTTTT	CASSGAVSGELFF
-	TRBD1	TRBJ2-7	TRBV6-5	TGTGCCAGCAGCGACACCTCAGGGGGCAAGGACGAGCAGTACTTC	CASSDTSGGKDEQYF
-	TRBD1	TRBJ1-2	TRBV5-5	TGTGCCAGCAGTTTAGACAGGGGTTACGGCTATGGCTACACCTTC	CASSLDRGYGYGYTF
-	TRBD2	TRBJ2-2	TRBV27	TGTGCCAGCAGTGTTGCGGGAGGCGGGGAGCTGTTTTTT	CASSVAGGGELFF
-	TRBD2	TRBJ2-5	TRBV6-1	TGTGCCAGCAGTGCGCTGAGCGGGAGGGAGGAGACCCAGTACTTC	CASSALSGREETQYF
-	-	TRBJ1-4	TRBV14	TGTGCCAGCAGCCAATTGGGGAGTAATGAAAAACTGTTTTTT	CASSQLGSNEKLFF
-	-	TRBJ2-4	TRBV2	TGTGCCAGCAGCAGGGTGAGGTCCAAAAACATTCAGTACTTC	CASSRVRSKNIQYF
-	TRBD1	TRBJ1-4	TRBV6-5	TGTGCCAGCACCTCAGGGGGCGCGGATGAAAAACTGTTTTTT	CASTSGGADEKLFF
-	-	TRBJ2-3	TRBV9	TGTGCCAGCAGCCCTTCTTTCGATACGCAGTATTTT	CASSPSFDTQYF
many	TRBD2	TRBJ2-1	TRBV7-9	TGTGCCAGCAGCTTTTCCCTCCCTCTAGCGGGGACCTACAATGAGCAGTTCTTC	CASSFSLPLAGTYNEQFF
-	TRBD1	TRBJ1-1	TRBV2	TGTGCCAGCAGTGGCGACAGGGGAGGCACTGAAGCTTTCTTT	CASSGDRGGTEAFF
-	TRBD1	TRBJ2-7	TRBV29-1	TGCAGCGTTGGACAGGGGGCGGGCGAGCAGTACTTC	CSVGQGAGEQYF
few	TRBD2	TRBJ2-1	TRBV5-4	TGTGCCAGCAGCTTAGGCACTAGCGGGACCTACAATGAGCAGTTCTTC	CASSLGTSGTYNEQFF
once	TRBD1	TRBJ1-2	TRBV19	TGTGCCAGTAGTAGGGACAGAGAATATGGCTACACCTTC	CASSRDREYGYTF
-	TRBD2	TRBJ2-2	TRBV27	TGTGCCAGCAGTTTGGGGACTAGCGGGATCCGGACCCGGGAGCTGTTTTTT	CASSLGTSGIRTRELFF
-	-	TRBJ2-4	TRBV5-6	TGTGCCAGCACCAATTGGGGGCTAACGGGCAAAAACATTCAGTACTTC	CASTNWGLTGKNIQYF
once	-	TRBJ1-2	TRBV5-6	TGTGCCAGCAGCTCTCCCCCCAGCGTCTATGGCTACACCTTC	CASSSPPSVYGYTF
-	-	TRBJ2-1	TRBV7-2	TGTGCCAGCAGCTTCAAAGCGGGCTACAATGAGCAGTTCTTC	CASSFKAGYNEQFF
-	-	TRBJ2-7	TRBV29-1	TGCAGCGTTGAACCCAGCCGGAGGTTC	CSVEPSRRF